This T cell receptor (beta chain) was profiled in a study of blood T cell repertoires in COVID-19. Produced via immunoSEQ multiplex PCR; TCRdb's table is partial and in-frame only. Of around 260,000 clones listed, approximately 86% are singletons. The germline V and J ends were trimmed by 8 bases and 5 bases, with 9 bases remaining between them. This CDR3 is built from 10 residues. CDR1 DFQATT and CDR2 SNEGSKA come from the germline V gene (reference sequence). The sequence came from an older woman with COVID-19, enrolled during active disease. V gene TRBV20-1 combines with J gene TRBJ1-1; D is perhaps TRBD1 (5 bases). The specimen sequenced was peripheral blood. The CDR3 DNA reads TGCAGTTCAGGGCGGACTGAAGCTTTCTTT. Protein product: CSSGRTEAFF.